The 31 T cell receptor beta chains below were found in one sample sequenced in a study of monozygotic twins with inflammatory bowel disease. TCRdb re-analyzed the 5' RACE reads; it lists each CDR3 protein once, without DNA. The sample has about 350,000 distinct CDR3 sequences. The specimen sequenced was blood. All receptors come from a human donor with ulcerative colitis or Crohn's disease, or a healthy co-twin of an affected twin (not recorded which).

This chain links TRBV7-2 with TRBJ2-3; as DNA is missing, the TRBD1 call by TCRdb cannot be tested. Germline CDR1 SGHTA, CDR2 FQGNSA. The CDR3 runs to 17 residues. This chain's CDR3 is CASSLIGGGILTDTQYF.

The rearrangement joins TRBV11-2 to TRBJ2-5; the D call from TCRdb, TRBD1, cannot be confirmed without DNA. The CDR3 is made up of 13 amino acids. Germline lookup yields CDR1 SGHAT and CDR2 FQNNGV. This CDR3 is CASSFQGLLTQYF.

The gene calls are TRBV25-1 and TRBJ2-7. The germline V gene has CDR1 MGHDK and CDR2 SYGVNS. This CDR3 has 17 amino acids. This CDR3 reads CASSDLNLRSGGYEQYF.

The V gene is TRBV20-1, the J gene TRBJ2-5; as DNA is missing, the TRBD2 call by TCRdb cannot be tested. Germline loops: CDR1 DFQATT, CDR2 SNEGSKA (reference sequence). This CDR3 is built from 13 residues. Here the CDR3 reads CSALSGGRETQYF.

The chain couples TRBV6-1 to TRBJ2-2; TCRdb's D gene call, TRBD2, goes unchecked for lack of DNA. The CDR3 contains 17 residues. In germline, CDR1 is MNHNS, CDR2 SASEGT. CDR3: CSSSDLQRTMNTGELFF.

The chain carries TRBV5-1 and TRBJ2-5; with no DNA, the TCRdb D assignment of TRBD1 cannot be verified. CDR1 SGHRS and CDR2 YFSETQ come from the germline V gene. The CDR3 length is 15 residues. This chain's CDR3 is CASRTGDGGTETQYF.

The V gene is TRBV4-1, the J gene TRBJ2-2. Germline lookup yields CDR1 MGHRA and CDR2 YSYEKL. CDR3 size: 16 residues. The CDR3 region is CASSSQSVANTGELFF.

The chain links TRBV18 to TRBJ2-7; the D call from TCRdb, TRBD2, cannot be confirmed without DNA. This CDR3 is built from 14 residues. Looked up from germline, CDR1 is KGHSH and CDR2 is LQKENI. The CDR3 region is CASSPAGNSYEQYF.

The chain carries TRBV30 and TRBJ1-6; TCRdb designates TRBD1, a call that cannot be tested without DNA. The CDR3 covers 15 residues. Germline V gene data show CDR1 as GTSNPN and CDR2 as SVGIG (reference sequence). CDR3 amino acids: CAWSPDRGRVSPLHF.

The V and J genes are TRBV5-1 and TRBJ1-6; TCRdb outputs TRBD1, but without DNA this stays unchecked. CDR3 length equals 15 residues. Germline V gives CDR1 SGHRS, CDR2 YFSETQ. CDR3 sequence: CASSSGDRDNTPLHF.

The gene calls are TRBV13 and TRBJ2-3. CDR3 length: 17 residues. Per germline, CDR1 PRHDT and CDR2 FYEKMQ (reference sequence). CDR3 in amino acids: CASSLRSLAGGTDTQYF.

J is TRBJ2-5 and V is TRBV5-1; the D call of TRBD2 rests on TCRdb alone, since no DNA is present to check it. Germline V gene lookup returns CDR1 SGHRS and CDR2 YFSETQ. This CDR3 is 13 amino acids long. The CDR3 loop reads CASSQARRDYKVF.

CDR3 region: CASSGPGATNEKLFF. The V gene is TRBV6-1, the J gene TRBJ1-4. This CDR3 contains 15 residues. Per germline, CDR1 MNHNS and CDR2 SASEGT.

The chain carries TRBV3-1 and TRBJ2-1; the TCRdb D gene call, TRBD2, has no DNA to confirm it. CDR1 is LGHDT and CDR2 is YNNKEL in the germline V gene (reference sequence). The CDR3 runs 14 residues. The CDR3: CASSQGTTPSEQFF.

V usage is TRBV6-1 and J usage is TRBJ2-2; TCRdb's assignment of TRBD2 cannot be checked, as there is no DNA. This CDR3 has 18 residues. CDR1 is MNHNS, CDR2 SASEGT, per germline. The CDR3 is CASRGLAGAVGNTGELFF.

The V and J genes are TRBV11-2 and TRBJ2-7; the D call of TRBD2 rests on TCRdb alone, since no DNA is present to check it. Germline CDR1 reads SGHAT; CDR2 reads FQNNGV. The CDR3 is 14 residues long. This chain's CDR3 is CASSRPPLVDEQYF.

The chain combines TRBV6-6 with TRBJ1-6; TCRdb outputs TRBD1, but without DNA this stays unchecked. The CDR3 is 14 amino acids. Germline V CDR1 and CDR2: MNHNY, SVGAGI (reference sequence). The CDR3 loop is CASSYRDRNSPLHF.

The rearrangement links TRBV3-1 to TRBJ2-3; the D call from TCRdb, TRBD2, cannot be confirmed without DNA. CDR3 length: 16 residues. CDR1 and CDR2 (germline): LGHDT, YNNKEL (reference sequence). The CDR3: CASSQDRGGAPDTQYF.

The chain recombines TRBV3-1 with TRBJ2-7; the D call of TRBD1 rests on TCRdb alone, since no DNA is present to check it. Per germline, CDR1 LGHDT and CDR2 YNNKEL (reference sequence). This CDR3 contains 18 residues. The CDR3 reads CASSQDRDRGFVSYEQYF.

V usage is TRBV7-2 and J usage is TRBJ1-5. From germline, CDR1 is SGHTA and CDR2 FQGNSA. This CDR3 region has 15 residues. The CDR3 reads CASSLDAGRNQPQHF.

The CDR3 spells CASSLKGPLNTGELFF. This chain links TRBV7-2 with TRBJ2-2; with no DNA, the TCRdb D assignment of TRBD2 cannot be verified. Germline CDR1 and CDR2: SGHTA and FQGNSA. The CDR3 is 16 amino acids.

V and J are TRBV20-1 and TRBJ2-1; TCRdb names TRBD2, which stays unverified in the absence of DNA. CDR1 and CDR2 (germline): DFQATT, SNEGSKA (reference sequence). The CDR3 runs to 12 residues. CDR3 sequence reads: CSGASGNNEQFF.

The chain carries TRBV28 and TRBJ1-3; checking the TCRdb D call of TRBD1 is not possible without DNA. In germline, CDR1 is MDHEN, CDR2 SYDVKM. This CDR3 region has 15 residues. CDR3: CASSTNRGRGNTIYF.

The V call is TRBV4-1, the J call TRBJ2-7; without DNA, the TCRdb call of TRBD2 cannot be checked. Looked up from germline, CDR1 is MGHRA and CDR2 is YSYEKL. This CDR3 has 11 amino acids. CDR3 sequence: CASSQSGEQYF.

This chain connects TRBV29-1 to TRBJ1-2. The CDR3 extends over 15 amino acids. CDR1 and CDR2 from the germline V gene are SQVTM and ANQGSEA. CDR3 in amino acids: CSVDATLQGGNGYTF. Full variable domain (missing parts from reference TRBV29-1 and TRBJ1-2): SAVISQKPSRDICQRGTSLTIQCQVDSQVTMMFWYRQQPGQSLTLIATANQGSEATYESGFVIDKFPISRPNLTFSTLTVSNMSPEDSSIYLCSVDATLQGGNGYTFGSGTRLTVV.

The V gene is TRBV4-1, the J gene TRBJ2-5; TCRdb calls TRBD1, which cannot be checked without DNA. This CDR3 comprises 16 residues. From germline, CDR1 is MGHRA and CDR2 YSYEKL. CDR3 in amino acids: CASSQGVEGRGETQYF.

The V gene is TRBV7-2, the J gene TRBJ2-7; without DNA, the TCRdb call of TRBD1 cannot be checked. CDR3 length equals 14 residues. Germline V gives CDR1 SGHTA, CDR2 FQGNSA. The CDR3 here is CASSTPRDLYEQYF. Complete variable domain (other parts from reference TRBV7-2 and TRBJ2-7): GAGVSQSPSNKVTEKGKDVELRCDPISGHTALYWYRQSLGQGLEFLIYFQGNSAPDKSGLPSDRFSAERTGGSVSTLTIQRTQQEDSAVYLCASSTPRDLYEQYFGPGTRLTVT.

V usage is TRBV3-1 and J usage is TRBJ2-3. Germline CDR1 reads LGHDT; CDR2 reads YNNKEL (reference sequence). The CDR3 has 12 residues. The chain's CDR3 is CASSQGTDTQYF.

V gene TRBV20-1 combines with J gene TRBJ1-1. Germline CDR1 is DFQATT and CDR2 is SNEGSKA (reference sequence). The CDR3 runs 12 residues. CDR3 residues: CSSDLANTEAFF.

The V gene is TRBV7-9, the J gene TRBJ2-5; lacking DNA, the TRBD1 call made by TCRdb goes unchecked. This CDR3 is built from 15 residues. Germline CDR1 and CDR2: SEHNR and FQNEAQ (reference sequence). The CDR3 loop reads CASHGRGLIPETQYF. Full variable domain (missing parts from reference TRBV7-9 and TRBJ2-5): DTGVSQNPRHKITKRGQNVTFRCDPISEHNRLYWYRQTLGQGPEFLTYFQNEAQLEKSRLLSDRFSAERPKGSFSTLEIQRTEQGDSAMYLCASHGRGLIPETQYFGPGTRLLVL.

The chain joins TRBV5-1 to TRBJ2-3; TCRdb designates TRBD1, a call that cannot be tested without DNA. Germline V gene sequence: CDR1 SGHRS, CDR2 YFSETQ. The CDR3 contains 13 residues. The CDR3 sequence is CASRTGSTDTQYF.